The rows below give T cell receptor beta chains drawn from one sample of a study of blood T cell repertoires in COVID-19. Clones were read by immunoSEQ multiplex PCR, and TCRdb kept only the in-frame ones, dropping some. This sample has under 250,000 clones, with roughly 86% found just once. The sample was peripheral blood. The receptor source for this set is a woman aged 55-69 years who had recovered from COVID-19. CDR3s include the opening cysteine and the closing phenylalanine or tryptophan. A D gene is named only where the DNA matches it firmly. Where a row states a size, it is once, few, many or the class of an expanded clone; other rows omit it.

>NA|TRBV6-2/TRBV6-3|TRBJ1-6|NA
TGTGCCAGCAGTGATATAACAGGGACGGGCGAGATAGCCCTCCACTTT
CASSDITGTGEIALHF
>NA|TRBV10-3|TRBJ2-2|NA
TGTGCCATCAGTGAGCCACGGGGCACCGGGGAGCTGTTTTTT
CAISEPRGTGELFF
>NA|TRBV10-3|TRBJ2-2|NA
TGTGCCAACAAGGCGGTCCAGGGCGCCGGGGAGCTGTTTTTT
CANKAVQGAGELFF
>NA|TRBV28|TRBJ2-1|TRBD2
TGTGCCAGCAGTTCCCAGCGGGGGGTGGACAATGAGCAGTTCTTC
CASSSQRGVDNEQFF
>once|TRBV3-1/TRBV3-2|TRBJ1-1|TRBD1
TGTGCCAGCAGCCAGCTCGACAGGGATGAAGCTTTCTTT
CASSQLDRDEAFF
>NA|TRBV28|TRBJ2-7|TRBD1
TGTGCCAGCAGCCCACCCGGGACAGGAAGATACGAGCAGTACTTC
CASSPPGTGRYEQYF
>NA|TRBV7-2|TRBJ2-5|NA
TGTGCCAGCAGCCCCCTCCCCGGGTTCCAAGAGACCCAGTACTTC
CASSPLPGFQETQYF
>NA|TRBV3-1/TRBV3-2|TRBJ1-5|NA
TGTGCCAGCAGCCGAACAGGGAACAGCAATCAGCCCCAGCATTTT
CASSRTGNSNQPQHF
>NA|TRBV28|TRBJ2-1|TRBD2
TGTGCCAGCAGTAAACTAGCGGGGGGTTTCTCCTACAATGAGCAGTTCTTC
CASSKLAGGFSYNEQFF
>NA|TRBV15|TRBJ1-5|NA
TGTGCCACCAGCAGAGGCCGGACAAACAATCAGCCCCAGCATTTT
CATSRGRTNNQPQHF